The entry below describes one TCR beta chain. Its matching antigen is unknown. Data came from immunoSEQ multiplex PCR; TCRdb stores just in-frame clones and leaves some out. The sample records over 100,000 clones, more than 80% being singletons. The data were taken from a study of T cell responses to AZD1222 COVID-19 vaccine. CDR1 and CDR2 (germline): MNHEY, SMNVEV (reference sequence). With 10 bases removed from V and 5 bases from J, the gap between germline ends came to 14 bases. CDR3 length: 12 residues. Study observations and caveats: Reportedly, nearly half of unique spike TCRs recognized epitopes outside B.1.351/B.1.1.7 mutations. Clonal diversity may have been underestimated, and the donors were mostly white British, with more females than males. A rise in Spike-specific TCR breadth and depth followed two AZD1222 doses. Regions 160-218 and 743-854 held dominance among vaccine-associated CD4 TCRs, which spanned spike.

The chain carries TRBV27 and TRBJ2-5; D is tentatively TRBD1 or TRBD2 (5 bases each). This sequence originates from an adult in good health. Here the sequenced sample was peripheral blood, taken on day 0 of AZD1222 vaccination. The CDR3 protein is CATGPRRETQYF. The CDR3 nucleotides read TGTGCCACGGGGCCCCGGAGGGAGACCCAGTACTTC.